The rows below give T cell receptor beta chains drawn from one sample of a study of siplizumab effects on memory and regulatory T cells. Assay: immunoSEQ multiplex PCR; the TCRdb copy retains only in-frame clones and omits some. Of over 100,000 clones in the sample, 93% were seen once. What was sequenced was non-Treg CD4+ T cells sorted from blood. The receptors stem from a human donor in good health. Both conserved end residues are part of each CDR3. A D gene is named only where the DNA matches it firmly. A clone size is listed for some rows: how often the clone was seen (once, few, many), or a class if it is expanded.

d_gene	abundance	v_gene	j_gene	CDR3nt	CDR3aa
-	-	TRBV19	TRBJ1-1	TGTGCCAGTAGTATAGCTGGACCGAACACTGAAGCTTTCTTT	CASSIAGPNTEAFF
TRBD2	once	TRBV4-2	TRBJ2-1	TGTGCCAGCAGCCAGGGGACTAGCGACCTTAATGAGCAGTTCTTC	CASSQGTSDLNEQFF
-	-	TRBV5-4	TRBJ2-6	TGTGCCAGCAGCTTGAGTAAAGACCCTGGGGCCAACGTCCTGACTTTC	CASSLSKDPGANVLTF
-	-	TRBV5-6	TRBJ2-5	TGTGCCAGCAGCGGCACCGGAAAAGAGACCCAGTACTTC	CASSGTGKETQYF
TRBD1	-	TRBV18	TRBJ2-7	TGTGCCAGCTCACCAGTCCGGGACAGCCCCTACGAGCAGTACTTC	CASSPVRDSPYEQYF
-	-	TRBV9	TRBJ2-3	TGTGCCAGCAGCGTAGTAGGGACTAGCACAGATACGCAGTATTTT	CASSVVGTSTDTQYF
-	-	TRBV19	TRBJ1-3	TGTGCCAGTAGTAGCTCTACAAGGGCCAAGGGCGGAAACACCATATATTTT	CASSSSTRAKGGNTIYF
-	-	TRBV4-2	TRBJ2-5	TGTGCCAGCAGCCAAGAATTGTCCCATCGGGAGCAGTACTTC	CASSQELSHREQYF
-	-	TRBV9	TRBJ2-2	TGTGCCAGCAGCGTAGGGGGCGACACCGGGGAGCTGTTTTTT	CASSVGGDTGELFF
-	-	TRBV19	TRBJ1-1	TGTGCCAGTAGGAACCGGGGGATGAACACTGAAGCTTTCTTT	CASRNRGMNTEAFF
-	once	TRBV28	TRBJ1-1	TGTGCCAGTGACAGCTCTTATGGGAACACTGAAGCTTTCTTT	CASDSSYGNTEAFF
-	-	TRBV29-1	TRBJ1-2	TGCAGCGTTGAAGGGGGGCGGGACTATGGCTACACCTTC	CSVEGGRDYGYTF
-	-	TRBV27	TRBJ1-1	TGTGCCAGCAGTTTTGGGGCGGGGGTGGCCACTGAAGCTTTCTTT	CASSFGAGVATEAFF
-	few	TRBV12-5	TRBJ1-5	TGTGCTAGTGGTTTGGACTCACCCCAGCATTTT	CASGLDSPQHF
-	once	TRBV19	TRBJ2-3	TGTGCCAGTAGTATCCAGGAGAGCACAGATACGCAGTATTTT	CASSIQESTDTQYF
-	-	TRBV10-3	TRBJ2-3	TGTGCCATCAGTGAGGCTAGCGACACGCAGTATTTT	CAISEASDTQYF
-	once	TRBV5-6	TRBJ1-3	TGTGCCAGCCACGTCAGAGGCTCTGGAAACACCATATATTTT	CASHVRGSGNTIYF
-	once	TRBV30	TRBJ1-5	TGTGCCTGGAGTGCTGGGGGCAATCAGCCCCAGCATTTT	CAWSAGGNQPQHF
-	-	TRBV5-1	TRBJ2-7	TGCGCCAGCAGCTTGGCCGGGGGTGAGCAGTACTTC	CASSLAGGEQYF
-	-	TRBV30	TRBJ2-7	TGTGCCTGGAGTGTCGAGGCGGGACCCTACGAGCAGTACTTC	CAWSVEAGPYEQYF
TRBD2	-	TRBV5-3	TRBJ2-7	TGTGCCAGAAGCAAACTAGCGGGGGGCCCCAACTCCTACGAGCAGTACTTC	CARSKLAGGPNSYEQYF
-	-	TRBV29-1	TRBJ1-3	TGCAGCGTTCAAGGGGTCAGGGGAGGAGTGGACACCATATATTTT	CSVQGVRGGVDTIYF
-	-	TRBV18	TRBJ1-2	TGTGCCAGCTCACCGATCGATCTTAACTATGGCTACACCTTC	CASSPIDLNYGYTF
-	-	TRBV7-6	TRBJ2-1	TGTGCCAGCAGCTTAGTTGGGGCAAGCTCCTACAATGAGCAGTTCTTC	CASSLVGASSYNEQFF
-	-	TRBV7-6	TRBJ2-7	TGTGCCAGCAGCGCCCTCGGGTCCTACGAGCAGTACTTC	CASSALGSYEQYF
TRBD1	-	TRBV23-1	TRBJ1-6	TGCGCCAGCAGTCAGCCGACAGGGAAAAATTCACCCCTCCACTTT	CASSQPTGKNSPLHF
TRBD1	-	TRBV19	TRBJ1-2	TGTGCCAGTAGCCTTGGTGGACAGGGGAATGGCTACACCTTC	CASSLGGQGNGYTF
TRBD1	-	TRBV4-1	TRBJ1-1	TGCGCCAGCAGCCTCACTCAGGGGGCGCGTACTGAAGCTTTCTTT	CASSLTQGARTEAFF
TRBD1	-	TRBV28	TRBJ1-5	TGTGCCAGCAGCCCCGGGACAGGGAGGAATCAGCCCCAGCATTTT	CASSPGTGRNQPQHF
TRBD1	-	TRBV7-9	TRBJ1-6	TGTGCCAGCAGCTTAAGCGTAGTAACAGGGGGTGATTCACCCCTCCACTTT	CASSLSVVTGGDSPLHF
-	-	TRBV11-2	TRBJ1-1	TGTGCCAGCAGCTTAGGGCGGGTATACATGAACACTGAAGCTTTCTTT	CASSLGRVYMNTEAFF
TRBD1	-	TRBV4-1	TRBJ1-2	TGCGCCAGCAGCCCCGACAGGGGGAACTATGGCTACACCTTC	CASSPDRGNYGYTF
-	-	TRBV4-2	TRBJ1-2	TGTGCCAGCAGCCAAGATGGCAGGGTAGGAACCTTC	CASSQDGRVGTF
-	-	TRBV18	TRBJ2-3	TGTGCCAGCTCACCTTCGGGGTTTTCAGATACGCAGTATTTT	CASSPSGFSDTQYF
-	-	TRBV2	TRBJ2-7	TGTGCCAGCAGTGGCAAGGGAGATAGCGAGCAGTACTTC	CASSGKGDSEQYF
TRBD1	-	TRBV18	TRBJ2-1	TGTGCCAGCTCACCCCTTAAAAGACCCTCAGGGGGAGATGAGCAGTTCTTC	CASSPLKRPSGGDEQFF
TRBD2	-	TRBV11-2	TRBJ2-3	TGTGCCAGCAGCTCTAGCGGGGGGACAGATACGCAGTATTTT	CASSSSGGTDTQYF
-	once	TRBV18	TRBJ2-3	TGTGCCAGCTCACCACTGGGGACTAGCACAGATACGCAGTATTTT	CASSPLGTSTDTQYF
-	-	TRBV10-3	TRBJ2-2	TGTGCCATCACCGCAGGTCTGACCGGGGAGCTGTTTTTT	CAITAGLTGELFF
-	-	TRBV4-3	TRBJ2-1	TGCGCCAGCAGCCAAGAAACCGGGACGAGGACATACAATGAGCAGTTCTTC	CASSQETGTRTYNEQFF
-	-	TRBV7-9	TRBJ2-7	TGTGCCAGCAGCCAATCCTCCTACGAGCAGTACTTC	CASSQSSYEQYF
-	-	TRBV6-5	TRBJ2-7	TGTGCCAGCAATCGGGACACCTACGAGCAGTACTTC	CASNRDTYEQYF
-	-	TRBV5-5	TRBJ2-7	TGTGCCAGCAGCCATCAGGGCTCCTACGAGCAGTACTTC	CASSHQGSYEQYF
-	-	TRBV19	TRBJ2-6	TGTGCCAGTCGATGGGGGCCTGGGGCCAACGTCCTGACTTTC	CASRWGPGANVLTF